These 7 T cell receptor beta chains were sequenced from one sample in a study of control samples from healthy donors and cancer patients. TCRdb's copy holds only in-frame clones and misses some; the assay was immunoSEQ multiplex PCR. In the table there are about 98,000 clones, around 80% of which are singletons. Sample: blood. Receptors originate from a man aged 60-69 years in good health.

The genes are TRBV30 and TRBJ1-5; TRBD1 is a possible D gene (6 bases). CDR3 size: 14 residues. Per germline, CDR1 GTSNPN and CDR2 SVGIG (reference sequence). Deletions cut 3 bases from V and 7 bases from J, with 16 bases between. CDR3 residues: CAWSQPPQGQPQHF. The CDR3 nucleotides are TGTGCCTGGAGCCAACCACCTCAGGGGCAGCCCCAGCATTTT.

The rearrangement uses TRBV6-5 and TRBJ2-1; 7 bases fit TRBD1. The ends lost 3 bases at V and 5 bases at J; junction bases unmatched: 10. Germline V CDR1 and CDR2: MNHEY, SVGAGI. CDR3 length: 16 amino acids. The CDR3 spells CASSYNTGVQNNEQFF. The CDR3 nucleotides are TGTGCCAGCAGTTATAACACAGGGGTTCAGAACAATGAGCAGTTCTTC.

The CDR3: CASVRQYYEQYF. The CDR3 coding sequence is TGTGCCAGCGTAAGACAGTACTACGAGCAGTACTTC. V and J are TRBV2 and TRBJ2-7; TRBD1 might be the D (5 bases). Germline loops: CDR1 SNHLY, CDR2 FYNNEI. The CDR3 has 12 amino acids. V was clipped by 8 bases and J by 3 bases, with 11 bases between them.

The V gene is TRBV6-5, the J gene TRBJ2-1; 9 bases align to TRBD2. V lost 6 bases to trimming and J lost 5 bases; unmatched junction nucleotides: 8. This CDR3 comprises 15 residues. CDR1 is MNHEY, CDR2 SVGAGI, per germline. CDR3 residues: CASSSSGGRDNEQFF. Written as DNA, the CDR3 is TGTGCCAGCAGCTCCTCAGGCGGGAGGGACAATGAGCAGTTCTTC.

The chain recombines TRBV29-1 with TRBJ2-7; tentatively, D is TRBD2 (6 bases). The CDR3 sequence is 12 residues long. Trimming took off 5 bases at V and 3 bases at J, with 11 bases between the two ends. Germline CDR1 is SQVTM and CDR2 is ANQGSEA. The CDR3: CSVRDGGYEQYF. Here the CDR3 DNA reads TGCAGCGTTAGAGACGGGGGCTACGAGCAGTACTTC.

CDR3 region: CASKRGGSRDTQYF. CDR3 DNA: TGTGCCAGCAAGCGGGGGGGCTCAAGGGATACGCAGTATTTT. The rearrangement links TRBV6-5 to TRBJ2-3; 10 bases are shared with TRBD2. The V segment lost 7 bases and the J segment 6 bases; nucleotides outside the gene matches: 7. The CDR3 covers 14 residues. Germline CDR1 is MNHEY and CDR2 is SVGAGI.

CDR3 loop: CASSLAPGETQYF. For the CDR3, the DNA is TGTGCCAGCAGCTTGGCCCCCGGGGAGACCCAGTACTTC. J is TRBJ2-5 and V is TRBV5-6; D is undetermined. The germline V gene encodes CDR1 SGHDT and CDR2 YYEEEE. This CDR3 spans 13 amino acids. With 0 bases removed from V and 5 bases from J, the gap between germline ends came to 8 bases. The whole variable domain, remainder taken from reference TRBV5-6 and TRBJ2-5, is DAGVTQSPTHLIKTRGQQVTLRCSPKSGHDTVSWYQQALGQGPQFIFQYYEEEERQRGNFPDRFSGHQFPNYSSELNVNALLLGDSALYLCASSLAPGETQYFGPGTRLLVL.